Sequencing of this T cell receptor (beta chain) was carried out in a study of CD8 T cells in ankylosing spondylitis. Study-wide findings and caveats: What seemed typical of ankylosing spondylitis blood was a TCR beta motif built from several highly homologous variants.

Germline CDR1 ENHRY, CDR2 SYGVKD. The CDR3 runs to 14 residues. Trimming removed 6 bases from V and 3 bases from J; junction bases left unmatched: 5. TCRdb used MiXCR to reprocess the 5' RACE reads, holding one entry per CDR3 protein. The sample has fewer than 750,000 distinct CDR3 sequences, under 20% seen once. This clonotype was seen only a few times. The antigen is not known. This rearrangement joins TRBV10-3 to TRBJ1-1; 9 nucleotides line up with TRBD1. Sequenced input: blood, either unsorted or a sorted T cell fraction (not recorded which). The source is a male donor with ankylosing spondylitis. The CDR3 nucleotides are TGTGCCATCAGGGACAGGGGTCTACACACTGAAGCTTTCTTT. Its protein product is CAIRDRGLHTEAFF.